This T cell receptor (beta chain) was identified during a study of cytomegalovirus exposure and HLA in healthy donors. Overall study findings and caveats: With later analysis, a missense DCLRE1C variant became linked to TCR beta V- and J-gene trimming. Association of 17,000 or so TCR beta sequences with HLA alleles was found at 0.05 false discovery rate in a later analysis.

Healthy people donating bone marrow made up the donors. The CDR3 spans 12 residues. V was cut by 5 bases and J by 8 bases, with 9 bases left in between. Germline V gene sequence: CDR1 MNHEY, CDR2 SMNVEV (reference sequence). About this clone itself: Its antigen is currently unknown.

Use of 60 Vbeta and 13 Jbeta primers characterized the PCR. Authors' methods: In a later analysis, some 80 million unique TCR beta chains included roughly 11 million shared by two or more donors. Data came from immunoSEQ multiplex PCR; TCRdb stores just in-frame clones and leaves some out. The V and J calls and clone size come from that table; D and trimming were worked out from the DNA. The profile shows more than 95,000 clones, approximately 80% of them singletons. Sequenced sample: PBMCs. This chain links TRBV27 with TRBJ1-4, with a tentative D call TRBD1 (6 bases). This clonotype originated in a woman in her thirties or forties in good health and CMV-seropositive. This CDR3 reads CASSRTAEKLFF. The CDR3 bases are TGTGCCAGCAGTAGGACAGCCGAAAAACTGTTTTTT.